This T cell receptor beta chain was recorded in a study of cytomegalovirus exposure and HLA in healthy donors. Regarding this clone: The antigen is unknown.

A multiplex PCR was run with 60 Vbeta primers and 13 Jbeta primers. Clones were sequenced by immunoSEQ multiplex PCR, and TCRdb holds only the in-frame ones, with some missing. The sample has tens of thousands of clones; more than 75% are singletons. Study-level results: Association of 16,951 TCR beta sequences with HLA alleles was found at 0.05 false discovery rate in a later analysis. There were several of the most significant clusters that appeared linked to common viral pathogens in a later analysis.

This CDR3 region has 15 residues. The germline CDR1 and CDR2 sequences are SQVTM and ANQGSEA. Germline trimming cut 7 bases from V and 2 bases from J; bases unmatched to any gene: 7. The sequencing input was PBMCs. This clonotype originated in a male donor in good health and CMV-seropositive. The rearrangement links TRBV29-1 to TRBJ2-7; 14 nucleotides line up with TRBD2. CDR3 nucleotides: TGCAGCGCGGCCGTGGGACTAGCGGGAGCCTACGAGCAGTACTTC. It yields the protein CSAAVGLAGAYEQYF.